The entry below gives a single T cell receptor (beta chain) sequence along with its context. Data came from immunoSEQ multiplex PCR; TCRdb stores just in-frame clones and leaves some out. In the table there are 450,000 or so clones, around 90% of which are singletons. This entry comes from a study of blood T cell repertoires in COVID-19. The germline V gene has CDR1 SGHVS and CDR2 FQNEAQ. V was shortened by 6 bases and J by 8 bases, with 19 bases between the two germline ends. The CDR3 runs 14 residues. Sequenced material: peripheral blood. V and J are TRBV7-8 and TRBJ1-2; TRBD1 might be the D (6 bases). This TCR came from a man aged 18-30 years with COVID-19, enrolled during active disease. CDR3 DNA sequence: TGTGCCAGCAGGCTTACAGGGTCGGGGAGCGGCTACACCTTC. Its translation: CASRLTGSGSGYTF.